This T cell receptor (beta chain) was retrieved from a study of shared clonotypes between healthy human individuals. About the study: The cohort had a couple of women and a few men, ages 18 to 49.

Unmatched junction bases numbered 1, after V lost 5 bases and J lost 5 bases. CDR1 LNHDA and CDR2 SQIVND come from the germline V gene (reference sequence). The CDR3 sequence is 13 residues long. Using about 220 ng DNA, about 29,000 T cell genomes, the sorted-subset replicate PCRs were run. Sequencing was performed with immunoSEQ multiplex PCR; in TCRdb, only in-frame clones are kept and a portion is missing. The sample carries around 990,000 clones, roughly 77% recorded once. Input material: memory CD4+ T cells from PBMCs. Subset specified: CD45RA-negative fraction. This receptor was identified in a man younger than 30 in good health. Some clones in this sample may be carry-over from other donors' samples. The chain is built from TRBV19 and TRBJ1-2, with TRBD1 matching 11 bases. CDR3 sequence reads: CASSGQGAYGYTF. As DNA, the CDR3 is TGTGCCAGTAGTGGACAGGGGGCGTATGGCTACACCTTC.